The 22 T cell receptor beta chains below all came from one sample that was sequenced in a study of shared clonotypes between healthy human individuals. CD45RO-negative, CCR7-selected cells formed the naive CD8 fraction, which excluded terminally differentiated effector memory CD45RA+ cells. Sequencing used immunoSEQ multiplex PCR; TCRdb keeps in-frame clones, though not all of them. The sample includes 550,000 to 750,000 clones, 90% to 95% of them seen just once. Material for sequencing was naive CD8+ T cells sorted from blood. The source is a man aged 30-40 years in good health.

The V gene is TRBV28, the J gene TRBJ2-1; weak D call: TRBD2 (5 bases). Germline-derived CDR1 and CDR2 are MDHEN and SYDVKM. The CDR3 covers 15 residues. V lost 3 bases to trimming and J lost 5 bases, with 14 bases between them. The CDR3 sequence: CASSFVREIDNEQFF. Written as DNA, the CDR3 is TGTGCCAGCAGTTTCGTGAGGGAGATAGACAATGAGCAGTTCTTC.

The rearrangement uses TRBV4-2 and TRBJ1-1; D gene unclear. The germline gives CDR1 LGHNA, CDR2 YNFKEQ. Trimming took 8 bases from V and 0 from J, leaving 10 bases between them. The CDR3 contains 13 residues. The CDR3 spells CASSGRMNTEAFF. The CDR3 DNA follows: TGTGCCAGCTCGGGTCGGATGAACACTGAAGCTTTCTTT.

The CDR3 sequence is CASGRGLAGFGEQYF. The CDR3 coding sequence is TGTGCTAGTGGCCGAGGACTAGCGGGATTCGGCGAGCAGTACTTC. The chain links TRBV12-5 to TRBJ2-7, with 12 positions matching TRBD2. CDR3 length equals 15 residues. With V trimmed by 6 bases and J by 6 bases, 9 bases remained unmatched. The germline gives CDR1 LGHNT, CDR2 FRNRAP.

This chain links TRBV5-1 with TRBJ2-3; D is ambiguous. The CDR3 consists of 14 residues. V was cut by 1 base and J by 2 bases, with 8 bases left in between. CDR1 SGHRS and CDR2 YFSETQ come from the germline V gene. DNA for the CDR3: TGCGCCAGCAGCTTGCGAGACCCCACAGATACGCAGTATTTT. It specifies CASSLRDPTDTQYF.

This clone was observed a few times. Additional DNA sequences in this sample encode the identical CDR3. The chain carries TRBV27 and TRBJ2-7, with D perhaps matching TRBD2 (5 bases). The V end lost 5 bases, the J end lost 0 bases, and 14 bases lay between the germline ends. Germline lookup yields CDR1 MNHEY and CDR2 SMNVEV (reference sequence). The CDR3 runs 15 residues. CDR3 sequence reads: CASSPGLASSYEQYF. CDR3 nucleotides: TGTGCCAGCAGTCCCGGACTTGCGAGCTCCTACGAGCAGTACTTC.

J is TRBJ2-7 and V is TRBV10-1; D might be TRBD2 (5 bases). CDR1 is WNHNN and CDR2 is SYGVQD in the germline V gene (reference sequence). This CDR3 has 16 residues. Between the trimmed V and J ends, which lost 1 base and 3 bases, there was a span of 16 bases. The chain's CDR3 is CASSEYLTSGRYEQYF. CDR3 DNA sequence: TGCGCCAGCAGTGAGTATTTAACTAGTGGTCGCTACGAGCAGTACTTC.

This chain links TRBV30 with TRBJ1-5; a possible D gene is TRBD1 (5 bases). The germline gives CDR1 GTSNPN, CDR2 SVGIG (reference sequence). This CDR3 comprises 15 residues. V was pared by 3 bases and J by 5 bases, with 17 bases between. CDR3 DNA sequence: TGTGCCTGGAGCGTGGGGACCTACGGGGATCAGCCCCAGCATTTT. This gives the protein CAWSVGTYGDQPQHF.

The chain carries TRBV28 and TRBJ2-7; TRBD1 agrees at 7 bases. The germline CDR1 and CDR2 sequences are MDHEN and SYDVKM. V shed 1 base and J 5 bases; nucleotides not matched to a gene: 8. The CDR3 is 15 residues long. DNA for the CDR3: TGTGCCAGCAGTTTATACAGGGGAAAACTCGACGAGCAGTACTTC. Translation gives CASSLYRGKLDEQYF. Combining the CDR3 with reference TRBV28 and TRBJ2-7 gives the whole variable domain DVKVTQSSRYLVKRTGEKVFLECVQDMDHENMFWYRQDPGLGLRLIYFSYDVKMKEKGDIPEGYSVSREKKERFSLILESASTNQTSMYLCASSLYRGKLDEQYFGPGTRLTVT.

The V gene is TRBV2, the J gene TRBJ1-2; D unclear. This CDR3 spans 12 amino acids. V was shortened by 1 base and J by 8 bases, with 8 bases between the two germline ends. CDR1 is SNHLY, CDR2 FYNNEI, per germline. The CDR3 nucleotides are TGTGCCAGCAGTGAAGTCTATTCGGGCTACACCTTC. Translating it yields CASSEVYSGYTF. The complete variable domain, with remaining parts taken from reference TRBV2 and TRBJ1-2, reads EPEVTQTPSHQVTQMGQEVILRCVPISNHLYFYWYRQILGQKVEFLVSFYNNEISEKSEIFDDQFSVERPDGSNFTLKIRSTKLEDSAMYFCASSEVYSGYTFGSGTRLTVV.

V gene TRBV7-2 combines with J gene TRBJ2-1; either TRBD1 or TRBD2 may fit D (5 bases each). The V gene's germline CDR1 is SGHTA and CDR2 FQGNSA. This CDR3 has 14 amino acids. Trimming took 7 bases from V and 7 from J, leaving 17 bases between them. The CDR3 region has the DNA TGTGCCAGCACCGCTCTTCCTGGGGGAAATGAGCAGTTCTTC. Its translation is CASTALPGGNEQFF.

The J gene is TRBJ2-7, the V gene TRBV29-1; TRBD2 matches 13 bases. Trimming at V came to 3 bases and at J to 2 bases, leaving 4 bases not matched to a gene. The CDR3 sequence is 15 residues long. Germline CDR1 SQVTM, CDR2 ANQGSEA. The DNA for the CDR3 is TGCAGCGTTGAGGGAGGGACTAGCGGGGCCTACGAGCAGTACTTC. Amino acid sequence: CSVEGGTSGAYEQYF.

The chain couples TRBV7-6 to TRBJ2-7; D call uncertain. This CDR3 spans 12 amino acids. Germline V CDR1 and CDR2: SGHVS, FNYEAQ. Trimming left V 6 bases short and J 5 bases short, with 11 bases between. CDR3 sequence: CASRGYNDEQYF. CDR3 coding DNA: TGTGCCAGCAGGGGATATAACGACGAGCAGTACTTC.

The CDR3 reads CASSDFHSTEQFF. The CDR3 DNA sequence: TGTGCCAGCAGTGACTTTCACTCGACCGAGCAGTTCTTC. The chain recombines TRBV6-4 with TRBJ2-1; unclear D gene. Trimming stripped 1 base from V and 10 bases from J, with 11 bases between. The CDR3 totals 13 residues. Germline values: CDR1 MRHNA, CDR2 SNTAGT.

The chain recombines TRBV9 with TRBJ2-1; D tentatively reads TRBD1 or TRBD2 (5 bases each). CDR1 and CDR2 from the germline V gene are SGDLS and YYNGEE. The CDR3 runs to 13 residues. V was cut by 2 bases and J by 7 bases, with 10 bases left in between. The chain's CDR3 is CASSVGDENEQFF. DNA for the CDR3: TGTGCCAGCAGCGTGGGGGATGAAAATGAGCAGTTCTTC.

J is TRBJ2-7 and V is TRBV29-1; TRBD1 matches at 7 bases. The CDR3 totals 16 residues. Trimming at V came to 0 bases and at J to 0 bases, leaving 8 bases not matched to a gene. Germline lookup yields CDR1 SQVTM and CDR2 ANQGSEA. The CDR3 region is CSVEDLRQGSSYEQYF. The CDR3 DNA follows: TGCAGCGTTGAAGATCTCCGACAGGGAAGCTCCTACGAGCAGTACTTC.

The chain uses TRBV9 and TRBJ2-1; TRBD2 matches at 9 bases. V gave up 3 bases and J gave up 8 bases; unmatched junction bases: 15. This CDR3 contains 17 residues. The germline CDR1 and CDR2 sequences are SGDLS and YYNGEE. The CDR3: CASSAPGLAVDSHEQFF. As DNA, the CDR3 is TGTGCCAGCAGCGCTCCGGGACTAGCAGTAGATAGTCATGAGCAGTTCTTC.

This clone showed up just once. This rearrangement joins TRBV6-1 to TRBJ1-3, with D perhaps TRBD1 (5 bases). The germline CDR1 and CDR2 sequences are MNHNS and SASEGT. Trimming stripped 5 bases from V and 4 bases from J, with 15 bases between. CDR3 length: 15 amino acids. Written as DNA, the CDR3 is TGTGCCAGCAGTACCCCCAGGGTGGGCGGAAACACCATATATTTT. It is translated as CASSTPRVGGNTIYF.

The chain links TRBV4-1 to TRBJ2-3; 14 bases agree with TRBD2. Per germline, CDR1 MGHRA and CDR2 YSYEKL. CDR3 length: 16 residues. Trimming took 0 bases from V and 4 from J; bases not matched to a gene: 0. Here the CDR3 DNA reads TGCGCCAGCAGCCAAGAGACTAGCGGGAGGGCAGATACGCAGTATTTT. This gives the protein CASSQETSGRADTQYF.

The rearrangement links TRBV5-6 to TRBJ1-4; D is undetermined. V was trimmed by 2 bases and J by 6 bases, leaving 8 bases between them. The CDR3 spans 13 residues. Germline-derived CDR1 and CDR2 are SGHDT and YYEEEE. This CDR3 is CASSFGSHEKLFF. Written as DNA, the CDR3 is TGTGCCAGCAGCTTCGGCAGTCATGAAAAACTGTTTTTT.

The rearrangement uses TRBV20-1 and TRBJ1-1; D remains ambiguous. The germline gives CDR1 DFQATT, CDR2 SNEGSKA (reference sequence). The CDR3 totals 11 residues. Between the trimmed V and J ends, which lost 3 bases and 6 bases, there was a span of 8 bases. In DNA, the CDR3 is TGCAGTGCTAGCTACAGCCCTGAAGCTTTCTTT. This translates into CSASYSPEAFF.

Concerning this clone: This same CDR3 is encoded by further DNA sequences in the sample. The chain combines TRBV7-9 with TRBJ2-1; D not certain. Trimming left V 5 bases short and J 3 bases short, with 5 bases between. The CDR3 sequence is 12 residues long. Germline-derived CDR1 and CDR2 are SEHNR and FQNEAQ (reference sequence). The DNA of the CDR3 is TGTGCCAGCAGCCTTTTCTACAATGAGCAGTTCTTC. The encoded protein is CASSLFYNEQFF.

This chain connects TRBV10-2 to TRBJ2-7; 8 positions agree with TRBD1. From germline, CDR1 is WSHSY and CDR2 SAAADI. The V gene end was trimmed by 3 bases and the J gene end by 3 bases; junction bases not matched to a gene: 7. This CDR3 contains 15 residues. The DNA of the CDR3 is TGCGCCAGCAGTGACGCCGGGACAGGTCTCTACGAGCAGTACTTC. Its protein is CASSDAGTGLYEQYF.